The 4 T cell receptor beta chains given below trace back to one sample, sequenced in a study of shared clonotypes between healthy human individuals. CD8 cells classed as naive were CD45RO-negative and positively selected for CCR7, excluding terminally differentiated effector memory CD45RA+ cells. TCRdb's copy holds only in-frame clones and misses some; the assay was immunoSEQ multiplex PCR. Among some 800,000 clones, 92% were seen once, and the ten largest hold around 24%. The sample comprised naive CD8+ T cells sorted from blood. The receptors here all came from a man aged 25-40 years in good health.

The chain carries TRBV29-1 and TRBJ1-2; D is unresolved. The CDR3 runs to 12 residues. In germline, CDR1 is SQVTM, CDR2 ANQGSEA. Trimming left V 6 bases short and J 7 bases short, with 15 bases between. CDR3 DNA sequence: TGCAGCGTCAGACAAAGGGATCTTGGCTACACCTTC. Its translation is CSVRQRDLGYTF.

The rearrangement links TRBV7-6 to TRBJ2-2, with TRBD2 matching over 8 bases. V shed 1 base and J 9 bases; nucleotides not matched to a gene: 4. Germline lookup yields CDR1 SGHVS and CDR2 FNYEAQ. CDR3 length: 14 residues. This CDR3 is CASSLGAGDWELFF. The CDR3 DNA follows: TGTGCCAGCAGCTTAGGAGCGGGAGACTGGGAGCTGTTTTTT.

This clone was seen a single time. The chain has TRBV4-3 and TRBJ2-3, with 7 bases fitting TRBD1. CDR3 length equals 18 residues. V gave up 2 bases and J gave up 3 bases; unmatched junction bases: 14. The germline CDR1 and CDR2 sequences are LGHNA and YSLEER. CDR3 amino acids: CASSQNPPQGVTTDTQYF. The CDR3 DNA sequence: TGCGCCAGCAGCCAAAATCCACCGCAGGGGGTGACGACAGATACGCAGTATTTT.

This rearrangement joins TRBV19 to TRBJ1-1, with TRBD1 matching over 11 bases. The CDR3 spans 16 residues. CDR1 is LNHDA and CDR2 is SQIVND in the germline V gene (reference sequence). V was clipped by 5 bases and J by 6 bases; unmatched bases: 11. CDR3 region: CASSAPGQGVAAEAFF. The DNA for the CDR3 is TGTGCCAGTAGTGCCCCGGGACAGGGGGTGGCGGCTGAAGCTTTCTTT. Full variable domain (outside the CDR3, taken from reference TRBV19 and TRBJ1-1): DGGITQSPKYLFRKEGQNVTLSCEQNLNHDAMYWYRQDPGQGLRLIYYSQIVNDFQKGDIAEGYSVSREKKESFPLTVTSAQKNPTAFYLCASSAPGQGVAAEAFFGQGTRLTVV.